What follows describes a single T cell receptor (beta chain). It lacks a known antigen. The input lacks base qualities; no much larger clone sits a single base away. Other DNA sequences in the same sample also yield this CDR3. Enrolling through a virtual design, the prospective study's participants ranged in age from roughly 18 to 89 years and lived across roughly 24 United States geographic areas. In the prospective study, cohorts were assigned on the basis of participant-reported clinical history obtained from a screening survey and a study questionnaire. For ImmuneRACE Cohort 3, a participant was defined as recovered based on two consecutive negative NP/OP PCR tests, clearance by a healthcare professional, or resolution of symptoms. In the prospective study, mobile phlebotomists collected whole blood, serum and a nasopharyngeal or oropharyngeal swab from each participant. Additional blood draws and questionnaires over an approximately two-month period could optionally be provided by prospective study participants. Prospective study blood samples were shipped either frozen or at room temperature before DNA extraction.

The data originate from a study of blood T cell repertoires in COVID-19 (dated by TCRdb to the early 2020s). Turning to the overall study: Samples from collaborators originated in the United States, Italy and Spain and spanned both the acute and convalescent phases of COVID-19. The material from the prospective study consisted of cDNA or gDNA derived from T cells, B-cell-depleted T cells, or PBMCs. The dataset comprised deeply sampled blood TCRbeta repertoires from subjects exposed to, actively infected with, or recovered from COVID-19. The repertoires were made available in a free public database intended to serve as a resource for research on the immune response to SARS-CoV-2. Samples came from the ongoing ImmuneRACE study (first 160 participants) plus 1,254 subjects from 6 global collaborators. Sample metadata almost always included a de-identified subject ID, COVID-19 status, age in years and sex. Where available, HLA class I and class II types were taken from metadata supplied by the sample provider and were not determined by assay-based typing.

The immunoSEQ Assay, a bias-controlled multiplex PCR, was used to amplify TCRbeta CDR3 regions from genomic DNA. The authors processed their data as follows. Nucleated cell counts per sample were estimated from amplification of reference gene primers within the assay. To quantify the absolute abundance of each unique TCRbeta CDR3 rearrangement, sequence reads were collapsed and filtered. Productive Simpson clonality was computed per sample as the square root of Simpson's diversity index over productive rearrangements. In its TCRdb copy, this immuneACCESS table keeps in-frame sequences only and misses some clones. Where compared with another copy, unresolved V genes explain less than half of these, and the others have no known cause. Clonal size and the V and J genes are those of that table, whereas D and trimming came from the DNA. The sample table contains some 350,000 clones; only one count was recorded for roughly 84% of them. In total, the top ten clones hold 2.5% to 3% of the sample.

Trimming removed 2 bases from V and 2 bases from J, leaving 7 bases between the germline ends. The CDR3 goes from the cysteine to the phenylalanine over 13 residues. Only the CDR3 part of the read is kept: 39 bases, read in frame from the first base. CDR1 and CDR2 (LNHDA, SQIVND) derive from the germline V gene (reference sequence). Results and caveats for the whole study, not just this receptor: How much clinical and demographic metadata was included differed by source and by participant, and the metadata was provided uncurated.

The source is a woman aged 25 to 39 who had recovered from COVID-19. What was sequenced was PBMCs or T cells enriched from blood (not recorded which). The V gene is TRBV19 and the J gene is TRBJ2-7; a tentative D call is TRBD1 (6 bases match). The base sequence is TGTGCCAGTAGTATACGGGACACCTACGAGCAGTACTTC. Its translation reads: CASSIRDTYEQYF.